This entry lists 30 T cell receptor beta chains sequenced from one sample in a study of CD8 T cells in Susac syndrome. Random hexamers were used to reverse transcribe about 0.45 to 1 ug of RNA. Using its own MiXCR run on the immunoSEQ multiplex PCR reads, TCRdb lists one record per CDR3 protein. The sample records 80,000 to 95,000 distinct CDR3 sequences, approximately 95% being singletons. The sequenced material came from CD8+ T cells from PBMCs. The receptor set was obtained from a human donor with Susac syndrome.

The rearrangement links TRBV5-1 to TRBJ1-1; possibly TRBD1 for D (6 bases). From germline, CDR1 is SGHRS and CDR2 YFSETQ. V was trimmed by 1 base and J by 0 bases, leaving 10 bases between them. This CDR3 spans 15 amino acids. Here the CDR3 reads CASSLTGPMNTEAFF. The CDR3 DNA follows: TGCGCCAGCAGCTTGACAGGGCCGATGAACACTGAAGCTTTCTTT.

The chain uses TRBV7-9 and TRBJ2-3, with 13 bases fitting TRBD2. The CDR3 has 19 amino acids. Trimming removed 0 bases from V and 1 base from J; junction bases left unmatched: 7. Germline V gene data show CDR1 as SEHNR and CDR2 as FQNEAQ (reference sequence). The CDR3: CASSLAWTSGRVRTDTQYF. CDR3 nucleotides: TGTGCCAGCAGCTTAGCTTGGACTAGCGGGAGAGTTCGCACAGATACGCAGTATTTT.

The chain recombines TRBV7-9 with TRBJ2-7; TRBD1 matches 8 bases. CDR1 and CDR2 from the germline V gene are SEHNR and FQNEAQ (reference sequence). The CDR3 is 14 amino acids. The J segment lost 6 bases and the V segment lost 5 bases, leaving 9 bases of the junction unmatched. DNA for the CDR3: TGTGCCAGCAGCCCCCCCGACAGGGGACGCGAGCAGTACTTC. Translated, it gives CASSPPDRGREQYF.

In this sample, this clonotype turned up once. The gene calls are TRBV3-1 and TRBJ2-7; D possibly uses TRBD1 or TRBD2 (6 bases each). Between the trimmed V and J ends, which lost 8 bases and 2 bases, there was a span of 19 bases. Germline V gene data show CDR1 as LGHDT and CDR2 as YNNKEL (reference sequence). The CDR3 runs to 15 residues. CDR3 amino acids: CASLAEGGNPYEQYF. The CDR3 DNA reads as TGTGCCAGCCTCGCGGAGGGGGGTAACCCCTACGAGCAGTACTTC.

As to this clonotype: The junction departs from the called germline gene at one end, perhaps through a read error. CDR3 region: CNARARVPYQETQYF. In DNA, the CDR3 is TGCAATGCTAGAGCCCGGGTTCCGTACCAAGAGACCCAGTACTTC. The V call is TRBV20-1, the J call TRBJ2-5, with D uncertain. CDR1 and CDR2 (germline): DFQATT, SNEGSKA (reference sequence). This CDR3 spans 15 amino acids.

The V gene is TRBV12-3 or TRBV12-4, the J gene TRBJ2-7; D gene ambiguous. The CDR3 is 13 amino acids. V was pared by 0 bases and J by 5 bases, with 8 bases between. The CDR3, as DNA: TGTGCCAGCAGTTTAGCGAATCTTCACGAGCAGTACTTC. It specifies CASSLANLHEQYF.

This clonotype has a handful of counts. The genes are TRBV7-3 and TRBJ2-1; D perhaps matches TRBD2 (5 bases). The CDR3 consists of 16 residues. Trimming cost V 1 base and J 6 bases, with 16 bases left between them. Germline CDR1 is SGHTA and CDR2 is FQGTGA. This CDR3 is CASSLRGYRLGNEQFF. The CDR3 bases are TGTGCCAGCAGCTTAAGAGGGTATAGGTTGGGCAATGAGCAGTTCTTC.

CDR3 DNA: TGTGCCAGCAGTAAATCCGGAGAGCCCCAGCATTTT. Encoded protein: CASSKSGEPQHF. This chain links TRBV12-3 or TRBV12-4 with TRBJ1-5; D gene ambiguous. The ends were cut back, 5 bases at V and 8 bases at J, with 10 bases in the middle. This CDR3 is built from 12 residues.

This clonotype occurred once. The V call is TRBV7-9, the J call TRBJ2-1; D possibly corresponds to TRBD2 (5 bases). V was clipped by 5 bases and J by 12 bases, with 11 bases between them. Germline CDR1 is SEHNR and CDR2 is FQNEAQ (reference sequence). The CDR3 is made up of 11 amino acids. The CDR3 region has the DNA TGTGCCAGCAGCCCTAGTGAGGGGCAGTTCTTC. Translated: CASSPSEGQFF.

The rearrangement joins TRBV18 to TRBJ2-3; 8 nucleotides match TRBD2. The ends lost 0 bases at V and 2 bases at J; junction bases unmatched: 7. CDR1 and CDR2 (germline): KGHSH, LQKENI. The CDR3 spans 17 residues. The CDR3: CASSPPGLSGDTDTQYF. The CDR3 DNA is TGTGCCAGCTCACCACCGGGACTTAGCGGGGACACAGATACGCAGTATTTT.

This chain joins TRBV23-1 and TRBJ2-6; TRBD2 matches 7 bases. TRBV23-1 is classed as an ORF, of uncertain function. The ends lost 11 bases at V and 0 bases at J; junction bases unmatched: 13. The CDR3 totals 17 residues. CDR3 sequence (DNA): TGCGCCCTCCCGGGGGGTCGGGGAGACTCTGGGGCCAACGTCCTGACTTTC. Encoded protein: CALPGGRGDSGANVLTF.

This clonotype was detected once. This chain uses TRBV24-1 with TRBJ2-5, with D maybe TRBD2 (5 bases). Germline CDR1 and CDR2: KGHDR and SFDVKD. Trimming stripped 3 bases from V and 4 bases from J, with 8 bases between. The CDR3 spans 13 residues. CDR3 in amino acids: CATSDGGGETQYF. In nucleotides, the CDR3 is TGTGCCACCAGTGATGGAGGTGGAGAGACCCAGTACTTC.

The chain carries TRBV20-1 and TRBJ2-1; possibly TRBD2 for D (5 bases). CDR1 is DFQATT and CDR2 is SNEGSKA in the germline V gene (reference sequence). There are 14 residues in the CDR3. V shed 5 bases and J shed 4 bases, with 15 bases lying between them. The CDR3 spells CSAGGPVTYNEQFF. In nucleotides, the CDR3 is TGCAGTGCTGGAGGCCCCGTCACTTACAATGAGCAGTTCTTC.

The V call is TRBV6-5, the J call TRBJ1-1; D call uncertain. Trimming stripped 6 bases from V and 2 bases from J, with 10 bases between. The CDR3 loop spans 13 amino acids. The V gene's germline CDR1 is MNHEY and CDR2 SVGAGI. The CDR3 loop is CASRAHVNTEAFF. CDR3 sequence (DNA): TGTGCCAGCAGAGCGCACGTTAACACTGAAGCTTTCTTT.

This sequence joins TRBV27 and TRBJ2-2; D is unclear. Trimming left V 0 bases short and J 8 bases short, with 13 bases between. The V gene's germline CDR1 is MNHEY and CDR2 SMNVEV (reference sequence). This CDR3 is 15 amino acids long. Written as DNA, the CDR3 is TGTGCCAGCAGTTTATCGGATTCTAGATCTGGGGAGCTGTTTTTT. The encoded protein is CASSLSDSRSGELFF.

The V and J genes are TRBV30 and TRBJ2-5, with 9 bases lining up with TRBD2. From germline, CDR1 is GTSNPN and CDR2 SVGIG (reference sequence). Germline trimming cut 5 bases from V and 2 bases from J; bases unmatched to any gene: 12. The CDR3 contains 16 residues. CDR3 nucleotide sequence: TGTGCCTGGGCAATCCACAATAGCGGGAGACAAGAGACCCAGTACTTC. Its translation: CAWAIHNSGRQETQYF. Looking up the rest from reference TRBV30 and TRBJ2-5 gives the full variable domain: SQTIHQWPATLVQPVGSPLSLECTVEGTSNPNLYWYRQAAGRGLQLLFYSVGIGQISSEVPQNLSASRPQDRQFILSSKKLLLSDSGFYLCAWAIHNSGRQETQYFGPGTRLLVL.

This chain joins TRBV7-9 and TRBJ2-7; D is ambiguous. Trimming stripped 0 bases from V and 6 bases from J, with 12 bases between. Germline CDR1 and CDR2: SEHNR and FQNEAQ (reference sequence). This CDR3 contains 14 residues. The CDR3 reads CASSLASPTGEQYF. The CDR3 DNA reads TGTGCCAGCAGCTTAGCCTCCCCTACGGGCGAGCAGTACTTC. The whole variable domain, remainder taken from reference TRBV7-9 and TRBJ2-7, is DTGVSQNPRHKITKRGQNVTFRCDPISEHNRLYWYRQTLGQGPEFLTYFQNEAQLEKSRLLSDRFSAERPKGSFSTLEIQRTEQGDSAMYLCASSLASPTGEQYFGPGTRLTVT.

Note on this clonotype: Germline is not matched at one junction end, which may reflect a read error. The chain employs TRBV6-4 and TRBJ2-3; 9 nucleotides align to TRBD2. The CDR3 spans 16 residues. Germline CDR1 reads MRHNA; CDR2 reads SNTAGT. CDR3 in DNA: TGTGCCAGCAGTTACTCAGCGGGAGGAGGGGCAGATACGCAGTATTTT. Amino acids: CASSYSAGGGADTQYF.

Here the CDR3 reads CASSQETGPDTQYF. In nucleotides, the CDR3 is TGTGCCAGCAGCCAAGAGACAGGGCCAGATACGCAGTATTTT. The rearrangement links TRBV4-2 to TRBJ2-3; the match to TRBD1 covers 7 bases. Germline trimming cut 0 bases from V and 4 bases from J; bases unmatched to any gene: 1. The CDR3 is 14 residues long. Germline CDR1 reads LGHNA; CDR2 reads YNFKEQ.

The gene calls are TRBV29-1 and TRBJ2-1; the match to TRBD2 covers 9 bases. Germline trimming cut 6 bases from V and 1 base from J; bases unmatched to any gene: 10. The CDR3 length is 16 residues. Germline-derived CDR1 and CDR2 are SQVTM and ANQGSEA. The CDR3 here is CSVQEREEVSYNEQFF. The DNA of the CDR3 is TGCAGCGTCCAGGAGCGGGAGGAGGTATCCTACAATGAGCAGTTCTTC.

This clonotype was seen once. In DNA, the CDR3 is TGTGCCAGCAGCGTAAATAACGGGGGCAGCTCCTACGAGCAGTACTTC. Translated, it gives CASSVNNGGSSYEQYF. V is TRBV9 and J is TRBJ2-7; D assignment may be TRBD1 or TRBD2 (6 bases each). Trimming stripped 1 base from V and 0 bases from J, with 14 bases between. The CDR3 contains 16 residues. Germline CDR1 and CDR2: SGDLS and YYNGEE.

The chain uses TRBV7-2 and TRBJ2-3; D is uncertain. The CDR3 runs to 13 residues. Germline CDR1 and CDR2: SGHTA and FQGNSA. Deletions cut 5 bases from V and 4 bases from J, with 10 bases between. CDR3 nucleotides: TGTGCCAGCAGCCCCGACCTTTCAGATACGCAGTATTTT. Translating gives CASSPDLSDTQYF.

The J gene is TRBJ2-7, the V gene TRBV2; D is unresolved. V shed 4 bases and J shed 0 bases, with 7 bases lying between them. Germline values: CDR1 SNHLY, CDR2 FYNNEI. CDR3 size: 13 residues. Here the CDR3 reads CASSVGYSYEQYF. Written as DNA, the CDR3 is TGTGCCAGCAGTGTGGGGTACTCCTACGAGCAGTACTTC.

The V and J genes are TRBV29-1 and TRBJ2-6; tentatively, D is TRBD1 (5 bases). CDR1 is SQVTM and CDR2 is ANQGSEA in the germline V gene. The germline V and J ends were trimmed by 2 bases and 2 bases, with 13 bases remaining between them. CDR3 length: 16 amino acids. Here the CDR3 DNA reads TGCAGCGTTGAACACGCCGAGGACACTGGGGCCAACGTCCTGACTTTC. It is translated as CSVEHAEDTGANVLTF.

The V gene is TRBV7-9, the J gene TRBJ1-2, with D perhaps TRBD1 (6 bases). V was trimmed by 5 bases and J by 3 bases, leaving 16 bases between them. The CDR3 has 15 residues. CDR1 SEHNR and CDR2 FQNEAQ come from the germline V gene (reference sequence). The CDR3 coding sequence is TGTGCCAGCAGCCGTCGTCAGGGGAGGGACTATGGCTACACCTTC. It codes for CASSRRQGRDYGYTF.

J is TRBJ2-7 and V is TRBV7-9, with a tentative D call TRBD2 (6 bases). The V gene's germline CDR1 is SEHNR and CDR2 FQNEAQ (reference sequence). Trimming took off 2 bases at V and 2 bases at J, with 16 bases between the two ends. The CDR3 is 16 amino acids. CDR3 sequence (DNA): TGTGCCAGCAGCTTATCCGGGAGCGCATCTACCTACGAGCAGTACTTC. It specifies CASSLSGSASTYEQYF.

This rearrangement joins TRBV5-4 to TRBJ2-7; D perhaps matches TRBD2 (5 bases). Germline V lookup: CDR1 SGHNT, CDR2 YYREEE (reference sequence). The CDR3 has 15 residues. V was shortened by 1 base and J by 2 bases, with 13 bases between the two germline ends. In DNA form, the CDR3 reads TGTGCCAGCAGCTTGCGTGGGAGTGAACCCTACGAGCAGTACTTC. It translates to CASSLRGSEPYEQYF.

The gene calls are TRBV7-9 and TRBJ2-7, with D uncertain. CDR1 and CDR2 from the germline V gene are SEHNR and FQNEAQ (reference sequence). V gave up 3 bases and J gave up 0 bases, with 12 bases separating them. The CDR3 is 15 amino acids. The CDR3 sequence is CASSFDKFGSYEQYF. The CDR3, as DNA: TGTGCCAGCAGCTTTGACAAGTTTGGCTCCTACGAGCAGTACTTC.

The CDR3 sequence is CASSQVAGLAYEQFF. In DNA form, the CDR3 reads TGCGCCAGCAGCCAAGTAGCGGGTCTGGCCTATGAGCAGTTCTTC. This chain connects TRBV4-3 to TRBJ2-1; TRBD2 aligns across 7 bases. The germline CDR1 and CDR2 sequences are LGHNA and YSLEER. Germline trimming cut 1 base from V and 8 bases from J; bases unmatched to any gene: 8. The CDR3 runs 15 residues.

V and J are TRBV28 and TRBJ1-1; D unclear. CDR1 and CDR2 from the germline V gene are MDHEN and SYDVKM. There are 13 residues in the CDR3. V dropped 4 bases and J dropped 2 bases, with 8 bases sitting between them. In DNA, the CDR3 is TGTGCCAGCAGTTGGGCCGGAAACACTGAAGCTTTCTTT. As protein: CASSWAGNTEAFF.